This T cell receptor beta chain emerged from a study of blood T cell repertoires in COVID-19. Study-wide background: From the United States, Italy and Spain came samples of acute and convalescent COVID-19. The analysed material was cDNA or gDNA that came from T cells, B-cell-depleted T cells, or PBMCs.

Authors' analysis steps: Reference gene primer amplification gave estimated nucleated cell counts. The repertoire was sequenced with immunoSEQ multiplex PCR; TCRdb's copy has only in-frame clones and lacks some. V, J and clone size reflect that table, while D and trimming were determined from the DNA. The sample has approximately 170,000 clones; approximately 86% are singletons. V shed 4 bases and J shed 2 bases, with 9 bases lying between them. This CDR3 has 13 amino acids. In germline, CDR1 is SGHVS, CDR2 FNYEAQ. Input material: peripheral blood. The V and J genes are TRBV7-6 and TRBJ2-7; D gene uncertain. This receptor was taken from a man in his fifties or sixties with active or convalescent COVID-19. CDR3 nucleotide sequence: TGTGCCAGCAGCTCCCTAGGTGCCTACGAGCAGTACTTC. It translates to CASSSLGAYEQYF.